Listed below are T cell receptor beta chains from one sample, sequenced in a study of cytomegalovirus exposure and HLA in healthy donors. Profiling relied on immunoSEQ multiplex PCR, and the TCRdb table lists in-frame clones only, not all of them. The sample has 100,000 to 150,000 clones; the top ten hold more than 0.9%. Sequencing was carried out using PBMCs. All receptors derive from a man younger than 35 in good health and CMV-seronegative. The CDR3 runs from the conserved cysteine through the conserved F or W. Each record gives: V gene, J gene, D gene, CDR3 DNA, CDR3 protein. A D gene is named only where the DNA matches it firmly.

>TRBV19|TRBJ1-1|TRBD1
TGTGCCAGTAGTAGGACAGGGGCTGAAGCTTTCTTT
CASSRTGAEAFF
>TRBV30|TRBJ1-4|TRBD1
TGTGCCTGGAGCTTTCCTGGACAGGGGAGAACTAATGAAAAACTGTTTTTT
CAWSFPGQGRTNEKLFF
>TRBV2|TRBJ2-7|TRBD1
TGTGCCAGCACGGACAGGGCCTACGAGCAGTACTTC
CASTDRAYEQYF
>TRBV6-5|TRBJ2-7|.
TGTGCCAGCAGTTACTTCTTATCCTACGAGCAGTACTTC
CASSYFLSYEQYF
>TRBV30|TRBJ2-7|TRBD1
TGTGCCTGGAGTGTGGAAACAGGGGGCTATTACGAGCAGTACTTC
CAWSVETGGYYEQYF
>TRBV6-1|TRBJ1-4|.
TGTGCCAGCGGAGGTACGGGGGAAAAACTGTTTTTT
CASGGTGEKLFF
>TRBV25-1|TRBJ2-1|TRBD2
TGTGCCAGCAGTGATTATAGCGGGAGCCTCCGTAATGAGCAGTTCTTC
CASSDYSGSLRNEQFF
>TRBV27|TRBJ2-5|.
TGTGCCAGCAGGGGGATGGACAGAAGCCAAGAGACCCAGTACTTC
CASRGMDRSQETQYF
>TRBV19|TRBJ2-3|TRBD2
TGTGCCAGTAGTATAGTTGGCGGGAGATCCACAGATACGCAGTATTTT
CASSIVGGRSTDTQYF
>TRBV5-8|TRBJ2-6|.
TGTGCCAGCAGTCGGGGAGGTGTCACTGGGGCCAACGTCCTGACTTTC
CASSRGGVTGANVLTF
>TRBV9|TRBJ2-5|TRBD2
TGTGCCAGCAGCGATCGACTAGCGGGTAGGGTAGAGACCCAGTACTTC
CASSDRLAGRVETQYF
>TRBV2|TRBJ1-1|.
TGTGCCAGAACCAAGGAGGCAGGGGCCTTGAACACTGAAGCTTTCTTT
CARTKEAGALNTEAFF
>TRBV27|TRBJ2-7|.
TGTGCCAGCCTCTCCTCCGGGAATCCCTACCGCGAGCAGTACTTC
CASLSSGNPYREQYF
>TRBV28|TRBJ1-5|.
TGTGCCAGCAGTTTTGAAGCACAGGATAGCAATCAGCCCCAGCATTTT
CASSFEAQDSNQPQHF
>TRBV5-1|TRBJ2-2|.
TGCGCCAGCAGCTTGGTTACAGGTCTTGACGGGGAGCTGTTTTTT
CASSLVTGLDGELFF
>TRBV9|TRBJ2-3|TRBD2
TGTGCCAGCAGCGTAGGAGCTAGCGGAGGTCCCTACCGCACAGATACGCAGTATTTT
CASSVGASGGPYRTDTQYF
>TRBV28|TRBJ1-2|TRBD1
TGTGCCAGCAGTCCAGGACAGGCCCCCAACTATGGCTACACCTTC
CASSPGQAPNYGYTF
>TRBV6-5|TRBJ1-1|TRBD1
TGTGCCAGCGGGGACAGGGGTTTGGTGACTTTCTTT
CASGDRGLVTFF
>TRBV6-1|TRBJ1-3|TRBD1
TGTGCCAGCAGTCTACGACAGGGACTGGAAAACACCATATATTTT
CASSLRQGLENTIYF
>TRBV9|TRBJ1-1|TRBD1
TGTGCCAGCAGCCCAGAGACAGGGATCACTGAAGCTTTCTTT
CASSPETGITEAFF
>TRBV15|TRBJ2-7|.
TGTGCCACCTCTGAGGGTCGCGAGCAGTACTTC
CATSEGREQYF
>TRBV11-2|TRBJ2-5|.
TGTGCCAGCTCAATTTGGGCGATACAAGAGACCCAGTACTTC
CASSIWAIQETQYF
>TRBV6-5|TRBJ2-7|.
TGTGCCAGCAGGTCGGTCACCTCCTACGAGCAGTACTTC
CASRSVTSYEQYF
>TRBV5-3|TRBJ2-3|.
TGTGCCAGAAGCTCCGAACTCGGAGATACGCAGTATTTT
CARSSELGDTQYF
>TRBV28|TRBJ1-2|.
TGTGCCAGCAGTTTACCCGTCGGGGACACAATCTTCTATGGCTACACCTTC
CASSLPVGDTIFYGYTF
>TRBV10-3|TRBJ2-7|TRBD2
TGTGCCATCAGTGTACTGGGCAGGGAGGGATCCTACGAGCAGTACTTC
CAISVLGREGSYEQYF
>TRBV29-1|TRBJ1-2|TRBD1
TGCAGCGTGGGAAACACGGGGACAGTAGGCTACACCTTC
CSVGNTGTVGYTF
>TRBV2|TRBJ2-3|.
TGTGCCAGCAACGGTTGGGCCTGGACTAAGCAGTATTTT
CASNGWAWTKQYF
>TRBV5-6|TRBJ1-2|TRBD1
TGTGCCAGCAGCTTGTTCTTGGACAGGCCCTATGGCTACACCTTC
CASSLFLDRPYGYTF
>TRBV28|TRBJ2-2|TRBD2
TGTGCCAGCAGTCGACTGATGGGACTAGTAGGGACCGGGGAGCTGTTTTTT
CASSRLMGLVGTGELFF
>TRBV29-1|TRBJ1-3|.
TGCAGCGTTGAAGCTCCCCGGGGGGACACCATATATTTT
CSVEAPRGDTIYF
>TRBV10-1|TRBJ1-5|.
TGCGCCAGCAGTGACAGGGAGGATCAGCCCCAGCATTTT
CASSDREDQPQHF
>TRBV29-1|TRBJ1-1|.
TGCAGCGTTGTAGCGAACACTGAAGCTTTCTTT
CSVVANTEAFF
>TRBV5-1|TRBJ1-1|TRBD1
TGCGCCAGCAGCTCGCCGGGACAGGGGGTTTATGGTGGTGAAGCTTTCTTT
CASSSPGQGVYGGEAFF
>TRBV29-1|TRBJ2-1|.
TGCAGCGGTAGACAGGTCTACAATGAGCAGTTCTTC
CSGRQVYNEQFF
>TRBV25-1|TRBJ1-5|.
TGTGCCAGCAGTGGAGGGGGGGGGACATATTACAATCAGCCCCAGCATTTT
CASSGGGGTYYNQPQHF
>TRBV9|TRBJ2-7|.
TGTGCCAGCAGCTTCCAGGGGGGAATTCTTGACGAGCAGTACTTC
CASSFQGGILDEQYF
>TRBV18|TRBJ1-1|.
TGTGCCAGCTCACCACCGGACAGCCAGAACACTGAAGCTTTCTTT
CASSPPDSQNTEAFF
>TRBV10-3|TRBJ1-1|.
TGTGCCATCAGTGTTGGGGCGGGAGTGGACACTGAAGCTCTCTTT
CAISVGAGVDTEALF
>TRBV19|TRBJ2-7|.
TGTGCCAGTAGTATAAGAACTAAGTACGAGCAGTACTTC
CASSIRTKYEQYF
>TRBV6-1|TRBJ1-6|.
TGTGCCAGCAGGGCTGGGGGGAATAGTTCACCCCTCCACTTT
CASRAGGNSSPLHF
>TRBV13|TRBJ2-1|.
TGTGCCAGCAGCTTGGGGGGTGCCAATGAGCAGTTCTTC
CASSLGGANEQFF